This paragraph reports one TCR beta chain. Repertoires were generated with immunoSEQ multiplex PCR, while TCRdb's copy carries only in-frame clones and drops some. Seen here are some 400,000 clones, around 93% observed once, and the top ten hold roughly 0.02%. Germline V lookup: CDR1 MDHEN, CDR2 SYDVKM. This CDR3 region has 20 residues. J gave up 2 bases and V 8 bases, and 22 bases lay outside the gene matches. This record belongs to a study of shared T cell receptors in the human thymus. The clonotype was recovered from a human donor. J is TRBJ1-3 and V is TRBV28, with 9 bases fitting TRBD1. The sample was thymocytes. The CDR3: CASQTPGTGKVQFTGNTIYF. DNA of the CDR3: TGTGCCAGCCAAACCCCCGGGACAGGGAAAGTTCAGTTCACTGGAAACACCATATATTTT.